Listed below are T cell receptor beta chains from one sample, sequenced in a study of T cells in Graves' hyperthyroidism and ophthalmopathy. A single record per CDR3 protein comes from TCRdb applying MiXCR to the multiplex PCR reads. Here the sample spans roughly 720,000 distinct CDR3 sequences, 15% to 20% being singletons. The source material was blood. These receptors were taken from a middle-aged man with Graves' hyperthyroidism. Each CDR3 is given with its conserved first and last residue. The D gene is left open where the match is weak. Clone size is not always given. Where it is, it says once, few, many or a class for expanded clones.

j_call d_call clone_size v_call cdr3_aa cdr3_nt
TRBJ2-3 - many TRBV3-1 CASRGGDTQYF TGTGCCAGCAGAGGGGGGGATACGCAGTATTTT
TRBJ1-1 - many TRBV19 CASSIVQNTEAFF TGTGCCAGTAGTATAGTCCAGAACACTGAAGCTTTCTTT
TRBJ1-1 - - TRBV2 CGSNGRAGTEAFF TGTGGCAGCAACGGCAGGGCGGGCACTGAAGCTTTCTTT
TRBJ2-5 TRBD2 - TRBV4-1 CASSQDLTSGQETQYF TGCGCCAGCAGCCAAGATTTGACTAGCGGACAAGAGACCCAGTACTTC
TRBJ1-6 - - TRBV29-1 CSVEEGAGSPLHF TGCAGCGTTGAAGAGGGGGCAGGGTCACCCCTCCACTTT
TRBJ2-3 - many TRBV24-1 CATSDLRQGDTQYF TGTGCCACCAGTGATTTACGGCAGGGTGATACGCAGTATTTT
TRBJ2-2 - few TRBV7-3 CASSLMSRVGGELFF TGTGCCAGCAGCTTAATGTCTAGGGTCGGCGGGGAGCTGTTTTTT
TRBJ2-5 - many TRBV28 CASSLEYQETQYF TGTGCCAGCAGTCTAGAGTACCAAGAGACCCAGTACTTC
TRBJ1-6 - few TRBV5-6 CASSDQGRYSPLHF TGTGCCAGCAGCGACCAAGGACGGTATTCACCCCTCCACTTT
TRBJ2-2 - few TRBV6-1 CASSPFRGNTGELFF TGTGCCAGCAGCCCCTTTAGGGGAAATACCGGGGAGCTGTTTTTT
TRBJ2-1 - - TRBV24-1 CATSEAATGSYNEQFF TGTGCCACCAGTGAGGCAGCTACGGGGTCCTACAATGAGCAGTTCTTC
TRBJ2-1 TRBD2 many TRBV11-3 CASSRTSGSYNEQFF TGTGCCAGCAGTCGGACTAGCGGGAGCTACAATGAGCAGTTCTTC
TRBJ2-3 - many TRBV11-3 CASSSLSGVTQYF TGTGCCAGCAGCAGCTTATCAGGAGTTACGCAGTATTTT
TRBJ2-7 - many TRBV2 CASNGVSYEQYF TGTGCCAGCAACGGGGTATCCTACGAGCAGTACTTC
TRBJ2-7 TRBD1 few TRBV20-1 CSAQGRQGAYEQYF TGCAGTGCTCAGGGGCGACAGGGGGCCTACGAGCAGTACTTC
TRBJ1-5 TRBD1 few TRBV28 CASSLLGQGSQPQHF TGTGCCAGCAGTTTATTGGGACAGGGGAGTCAGCCCCAGCATTTT
TRBJ2-2 - - TRBV6-2/TRBV6-3 CASSYSTRSNTGELFF TGTGCCAGCAGTTACTCGACGAGGTCGAACACCGGGGAGCTGTTTTTT
TRBJ2-1 - many TRBV12-3/TRBV12-4 CASSFDIGRGNEQFF TGTGCCAGCAGTTTTGATATTGGCAGGGGCAATGAGCAGTTCTTC
TRBJ1-1 - - TRBV7-9 CASSLVILSTPGNTEAFF TGTGCCAGCAGCTTAGTTATCCTCAGCACCCCTGGGAACACTGAAGCTTTCTTT
TRBJ1-4 - - TRBV19 CASSMEQGVSTNEKLFF TGTGCCAGTAGTATGGAACAGGGAGTTTCGACTAATGAAAAACTGTTTTTT
TRBJ2-5 - few TRBV5-4 CASSLRFGVETQYF TGTGCCAGCAGCTTGAGATTTGGTGTCGAGACCCAGTACTTC
TRBJ1-2 - few TRBV6-5 CASSPEPGANYGYTF TGTGCCAGCTCTCCTGAGCCCGGGGCTAACTATGGCTACACCTTC
TRBJ2-3 TRBD2 - TRBV10-2 CASSETSGRASDTQYF TGCGCCAGCAGTGAGACGAGCGGGAGGGCATCAGATACGCAGTATTTT
TRBJ1-2 - - TRBV30 CAWSVHGRNYGYTF TGTGCCTGGAGTGTACACGGAAGGAACTATGGCTACACCTTC
TRBJ2-7 - many TRBV6-1 CASSSDGPSYEQYF TGTGCCAGCAGCTCCGACGGCCCCTCCTACGAGCAGTACTTC
TRBJ2-2 TRBD1 - TRBV19 CASRPRGQGLTGELFF TGTGCCAGTAGGCCTCGGGGACAGGGACTCACCGGGGAGCTGTTTTTT
TRBJ1-1 - few TRBV12-3/TRBV12-4 CASSPKAADTEAFF TGTGCCAGCAGTCCAAAGGCGGCGGACACTGAAGCTTTCTTT
TRBJ2-2 TRBD2 many TRBV18 CASSPGTSGGELFF TGTGCCAGCTCACCAGGGACTAGCGGCGGGGAGCTGTTTTTT
TRBJ2-1 TRBD2 few TRBV28 CASTEPQGLADNEQFF TGTGCCAGCACCGAACCACAGGGACTAGCGGACAATGAGCAGTTCTTC
TRBJ2-3 TRBD2 few TRBV27 CASSPIAGGPGNTQYF TGTGCCAGCAGTCCAATAGCGGGAGGGCCGGGGAATACGCAGTATTTT
TRBJ2-1 TRBD2 many TRBV20-1 CSAIGRGGAYNKQFF TGCAGTGCTATTGGGCGCGGGGGGGCCTACAATAAGCAGTTCTTC
TRBJ1-1 - few TRBV4-1 CASSQADRGTEAFF TGCGCCAGCAGCCAAGCCGACAGAGGCACTGAAGCTTTCTTT
TRBJ2-3 - - TRBV30 CAWSKDFTDTQYF TGTGCCTGGAGTAAAGACTTCACAGATACGCAGTATTTT
TRBJ2-7 - few TRBV14 CASSQDLQTQYF TGTGCCAGCAGCCAAGATCTTCAGACGCAGTACTTC
TRBJ2-3 TRBD2 many TRBV2 CASSATSGSADTQYF TGTGCCAGCAGTGCGACTAGCGGGAGTGCAGATACGCAGTATTTT
TRBJ2-1 - - TRBV20-1 CSARLASSSYNEQFF TGCAGTGCTAGACTTGCATCGAGCTCCTACAATGAGCAGTTCTTC
TRBJ2-1 - - TRBV12-3/TRBV12-4 CASRPGTPRDEQFF TGTGCCAGCAGGCCCGGGACTCCCCGCGATGAGCAGTTCTTC
TRBJ1-1 - few TRBV6-5 CASSYSYRGNTEAFF TGTGCCAGCAGTTACTCGTACCGAGGAAACACTGAAGCTTTCTTT
TRBJ1-1 - - TRBV6-4 CARSDVFNTEAFF TGTGCCCGCAGTGACGTGTTCAACACTGAAGCTTTCTTT
TRBJ2-2 - many TRBV12-5 CASGRSEGTGRNTGELFF TGTGCTAGTGGCCGGAGCGAGGGCACTGGGAGAAACACCGGGGAGCTGTTTTTT
TRBJ1-1 TRBD1 - TRBV28 CASSPSQGAKGRLNTEAFF TGTGCCAGCAGTCCATCTCAGGGGGCAAAGGGTAGGTTGAACACTGAAGCTTTCTTT
TRBJ1-1 TRBD1 many TRBV13 CASSLPQGLVMNTEAFF TGTGCCAGCAGCTTGCCACAGGGGCTCGTCATGAACACTGAAGCTTTCTTT
TRBJ1-1 - few TRBV19 CASSITWKMNTEAFF TGTGCCAGTAGTATAACTTGGAAAATGAACACTGAAGCTTTCTTT
TRBJ1-2 TRBD1 - TRBV28 CAAQGQGASYGYTF TGTGCCGCTCAGGGGCAGGGGGCCAGCTATGGCTACACCTTC
TRBJ1-4 - - TRBV14 CASSQDLTNEKLFF TGTGCCAGCAGCCAAGATTTAACTAATGAAAAACTGTTTTTT
TRBJ2-3 TRBD2 - TRBV28 CASSWGRGTASTDTQYF TGTGCCAGCAGTTGGGGGAGGGGCACAGCCAGCACAGATACGCAGTATTTT
TRBJ2-1 TRBD2 many TRBV7-3 CASSSLADFNEQFF TGTGCCAGCAGCTCTCTAGCGGACTTCAATGAGCAGTTCTTC
TRBJ2-7 - - TRBV7-2 CASSLARRGEQYF TGTGCCAGCAGCTTAGCCCGTCGGGGTGAGCAGTACTTC
TRBJ2-1 - many TRBV5-1 CASSLEPNDGLRYNEQFF TGCGCCAGCAGCTTGGAACCGAACGACGGGCTCCGTTACAATGAGCAGTTCTTC
TRBJ2-7 - few TRBV7-9 CASSLTGVAYEQYF TGTGCCAGCAGCTTAACTGGGGTGGCCTACGAGCAGTACTTC
TRBJ2-2 - few TRBV2 CASKPENTGELFF TGTGCCAGCAAACCGGAGAACACCGGGGAGCTGTTTTTT
TRBJ2-5 - few TRBV19 CAGSINSVRGTQYF TGTGCCGGTAGTATTAACAGCGTCCGAGGGACCCAGTACTTC
TRBJ2-3 - - TRBV24-1 CATSDPTGRRTDTQYF TGTGCCACCAGTGACCCGACAGGGAGGAGGACAGATACGCAGTATTTT
TRBJ1-4 - - TRBV4-1 CASSQGLGAGEKLFF TGCGCCAGCAGCCAAGGTCTGGGGGCGGGGGAAAAACTGTTTTTT
TRBJ2-1 TRBD2 - TRBV12-3/TRBV12-4 CASTVAGGGNNEQFF TGTGCCAGCACCGTAGCGGGAGGGGGAAACAATGAGCAGTTCTTC
TRBJ2-1 TRBD2 many TRBV28 CASSPGLAGVSYNEQFF TGTGCCAGCAGTCCCGGACTAGCGGGAGTTTCCTACAATGAGCAGTTCTTC
TRBJ2-2 TRBD2 - TRBV10-3 CASSSGRAGNTGELFF TGTGCCTCCAGTAGCGGGAGGGCCGGGAACACCGGGGAGCTGTTTTTT
TRBJ1-1 TRBD1 many TRBV18 CASSSTGDTEAFF TGTGCCAGCAGCTCAACAGGGGACACTGAAGCTTTCTTT
TRBJ1-1 - many TRBV2 CASSGRGTEAFF TGTGCCAGCAGTGGGAGGGGCACTGAAGCTTTCTTT